This is a list of T cell receptor beta chains from one sample in a study of blood T cell repertoires in COVID-19. Sequencing used immunoSEQ multiplex PCR; TCRdb keeps in-frame clones, though not all of them. The sample yields about 160,000 clones, about 92% seen once. Sequencing was performed on peripheral blood. The receptors derive from a woman aged 55-69 years with COVID-19, enrolled during active disease. The CDR3 runs from the conserved cysteine through the conserved F or W. A D gene is named only where the DNA matches it firmly. Size is stated for part of the rows, as once, few or many counts, or as a class when the clone is expanded.

>TRBJ2-7|.|TRBV19|TRBD1
CASSIAGQGTPYEQYF
TGTGCCAGTAGTATAGCGGGACAGGGGACACCCTACGAGCAGTACTTC
>TRBJ2-2|.|TRBV19|TRBD1
CASSMGQGSNTGELFF
TGTGCCAGTAGTATGGGACAGGGGTCGAACACCGGGGAGCTGTTTTTT
>TRBJ2-1|.|TRBV5-1|.
CASSLVIAGINEQFF
TGCGCCAGCAGCTTGGTAATAGCCGGGATCAATGAGCAGTTCTTC
>TRBJ1-1|.|TRBV19|.
CASDADRPNTEAFF
TGTGCCAGCGATGCGGACAGACCAAACACTGAAGCTTTCTTT
>TRBJ2-4|.|TRBV7-2|.
CASSLRRTENIQYF
TGTGCCAGCAGCTTACGACGGACAGAAAACATTCAGTACTTC
>TRBJ1-4|.|TRBV2|TRBD1
CASQGVGEKLFF
TGTGCCAGCCAGGGGGTTGGTGAAAAACTGTTTTTT
>TRBJ2-2|.|TRBV19|.
CASSMFESFGGFGELFF
TGTGCCAGTAGTATGTTCGAGAGTTTCGGAGGGTTCGGGGAGCTGTTTTTT
>TRBJ1-4|once|TRBV7-9|TRBD1
CASSARRGQGGLFGEKLFF
TGTGCCAGCAGCGCCCGGCGGGGACAGGGGGGTCTTTTTGGTGAAAAACTGTTTTTT
>TRBJ2-7|.|TRBV11-2|TRBD2
CASSFSTSGVKPYEQYF
TGTGCCAGCAGCTTTTCGACTAGCGGGGTAAAGCCCTACGAGCAGTACTTC
>TRBJ1-2|.|TRBV7-9|TRBD1
CASSFGTGGQGYTF
TGTGCCAGCAGCTTCGGGACAGGGGGCCAAGGCTACACCTTC
>TRBJ1-3|.|TRBV6-5|.
CASSYSSGDGNTIYF
TGTGCCAGCAGTTACTCGTCAGGGGATGGAAACACCATATATTTT
>TRBJ1-1|.|TRBV6-5|.
CASRTGRVGTEAFF
TGTGCCAGCAGAACGGGAAGAGTGGGCACTGAAGCTTTCTTT
>TRBJ1-2|.|TRBV3-1/TRBV3-2|.
CASSHLRAANYGYTF
TGTGCCAGCAGCCATCTGCGGGCAGCTAACTATGGCTACACCTTC
>TRBJ2-5|.|TRBV7-2|TRBD2
CASSLRRGGQETQYF
TGTGCCAGCAGCTTAAGGCGGGGGGGCCAAGAGACCCAGTACTTC
>TRBJ1-5|.|TRBV24-1|.
CATSDLKYALNNQPQHF
TGTGCCACCAGTGATCTAAAGTACGCCCTTAACAATCAGCCCCAGCATTTT
>TRBJ2-5|once|TRBV25-1|.
CASTRSGAQYF
TGTGCCAGCACCCGATCGGGTGCCCAGTACTTC
>TRBJ1-1|.|TRBV3-1/TRBV3-2|TRBD1
CASRDRANTEAFF
TGTGCCAGCAGAGACAGGGCGAACACTGAAGCTTTCTTT
>TRBJ1-2|.|TRBV12-3/TRBV12-4|TRBD1
CASRSTGVHGYTF
TGTGCCAGCAGATCAACAGGGGTTCATGGCTACACCTTC
>TRBJ2-3|.|TRBV4-3|.
CASSRGGPERTQYF
TGCGCCAGCAGCCGTGGAGGCCCCGAACGAACGCAGTATTTT
>TRBJ1-2|once|TRBV3-1/TRBV3-2|.
CASSPREGTRGYTF
TGTGCCAGCAGCCCACGGGAAGGGACAAGAGGCTACACCTTC
>TRBJ2-3|.|TRBV4-2|TRBD2
CASSQDHSGLANADTQYF
TGTGCCAGCAGCCAAGATCATTCGGGACTAGCTAACGCAGATACGCAGTATTTT
>TRBJ2-7|.|TRBV18|.
CASSPKVRGYEQYF
TGTGCCAGCTCACCAAAGGTCCGCGGATACGAGCAGTACTTC
>TRBJ1-2|.|TRBV2|.
CANWKTALYGYTF
TGTGCCAACTGGAAGACAGCCCTCTATGGCTACACCTTC
>TRBJ1-2|.|TRBV30|TRBD1
CAGPTGDYGYTF
TGTGCCGGACCGACAGGGGACTATGGCTACACCTTC
>TRBJ1-2|.|TRBV15|TRBD1
CATSIGIGQGLKEGYTF
TGTGCCACCAGCATAGGAATCGGACAGGGCCTTAAAGAAGGCTACACCTTC
>TRBJ2-7|.|TRBV11-1|TRBD1
CASSLGQGASSYEQYF
TGTGCCAGCAGCTTAGGCCAGGGGGCTTCCAGCTACGAGCAGTACTTC
>TRBJ2-4|once|TRBV12-3/TRBV12-4|TRBD1
CASRTGGTGIQYF
TGTGCCAGCAGGACAGGGGGCACCGGCATTCAGTACTTC
>TRBJ1-2|.|TRBV6-2/TRBV6-3|.
CASSYSGRAYGYTF
TGTGCCAGCAGTTACTCGGGCAGGGCCTATGGCTACACCTTC
>TRBJ1-1|.|TRBV6-5|TRBD1
CASSPTSIRQGAFF
TGTGCCAGCAGTCCCACGTCGATCAGACAGGGAGCTTTCTTT
>TRBJ1-5|.|TRBV6-5|.
CASSVEQNQPQHF
TGTGCCAGCAGCGTGGAGCAGAATCAGCCCCAGCATTTT
>TRBJ1-1|.|TRBV7-9|.
CASSLPGAMNTEAFF
TGTGCCAGCAGCTTACCGGGAGCCATGAACACTGAAGCTTTCTTT
>TRBJ2-7|.|TRBV19|.
CASSITADVYEQYF
TGTGCCAGTAGTATAACAGCCGATGTTTACGAGCAGTACTTC
>TRBJ1-1|.|TRBV7-9|TRBD1
CASSLGGTGDTEAFF
TGTGCCAGCAGCTTAGGAGGGACAGGCGACACTGAAGCTTTCTTT
>TRBJ2-7|.|TRBV10-3|.
CAISENSYEQYF
TGTGCCATCAGTGAGAACAGCTACGAGCAGTACTTC
>TRBJ1-2|.|TRBV6-4|TRBD1
CASSSDRGKGYTF
TGTGCCAGCAGCTCCGACAGGGGCAAAGGCTACACCTTC
>TRBJ1-4|.|TRBV7-9|.
CASSLDIDEKLFF
TGTGCCAGCAGCTTAGATATTGATGAAAAACTGTTTTTT
>TRBJ1-1|.|TRBV18|.
CASSLGANTEAFF
TGTGCCAGCTCACTGGGGGCGAACACTGAAGCTTTCTTT
>TRBJ2-3|.|TRBV5-1|.
CASSLELADTQYF
TGCGCCAGCAGCTTAGAGCTGGCAGATACGCAGTATTTT
>TRBJ2-3|.|TRBV7-3|TRBD1
CASSLDRGTDTQYF
TGTGCCAGCAGCTTAGACAGGGGGACAGATACGCAGTATTTT
>TRBJ1-3|.|TRBV10-3|.
CAISDVSSGNTIYF
TGTGCCATCAGTGACGTTAGCTCTGGAAACACCATATATTTT
>TRBJ1-2|.|TRBV6-5|.
CASRRGGVGYTF
TGTGCCAGCAGACGAGGGGGGGTTGGCTACACCTTC